Listed here are 15 T cell receptor beta chains from one sample, sequenced in a study of radiation and T cells in renal cell carcinoma. Only in-frame clones appear in the TCRdb table, and some are missing; sequencing was by immunoSEQ multiplex PCR. In the table there are some 100,000 clones, under 90% of which are singletons. The time point denotes: baseline pretreatment blood. The treatment: 15 Gy SBRT to primary tumor, nephrectomy 4 weeks later. This sample comprised blood, obtained from a patient whose treatment included radiotherapy and nephrectomy. The origin of the receptors is a man aged 55 to 70 with renal cell carcinoma.

The chain links TRBV11-2 to TRBJ2-3, with 10 bases fitting TRBD2. Germline V gene data show CDR1 as SGHAT and CDR2 as FQNNGV. The CDR3 is 15 residues long. The ends lost 3 bases at V and 0 bases at J; junction bases unmatched: 0. CDR3 protein: CASSFSGRSTDTQYF. The CDR3 region has the DNA TGTGCCAGCAGCTTTAGCGGGAGGAGCACAGATACGCAGTATTTT.

The CDR3 loop reads CASSQEQGYTEAFF. The CDR3 region has the DNA TGTGCCAGTAGTCAAGAACAGGGGTACACTGAAGCTTTCTTT. The chain has TRBV19 and TRBJ1-1; 7 bases fit TRBD1. V lost 5 bases to trimming and J lost 3 bases; unmatched junction nucleotides: 6. There are 14 residues in the CDR3. Per the germline V gene, CDR1 is LNHDA and CDR2 is SQIVND (reference sequence).

CDR3 loop: CASSPQGGGYTF. The CDR3 nucleotides are TGTGCCAGCAGCCCGCAGGGAGGAGGCTACACCTTC. This chain connects TRBV6-6 to TRBJ1-2; maybe TRBD1 (5 bases). The CDR3 is made up of 12 amino acids. Between the trimmed V and J ends, which lost 6 bases and 8 bases, there was a span of 13 bases. Germline V lookup: CDR1 MNHNY, CDR2 SVGAGI (reference sequence).

The chain links TRBV19 to TRBJ1-3; the D gene is possibly TRBD1 (5 bases). Trimming cost V 3 bases and J 0 bases, with 15 bases left between them. The CDR3 extends over 17 amino acids. Germline V gene lookup returns CDR1 LNHDA and CDR2 SQIVND (reference sequence). The CDR3 region has the DNA TGTGCCAGTAGTATTCTCGGACTTGGGGGCTCTGGAAACACCATATATTTT. Its translation is CASSILGLGGSGNTIYF.

The gene calls are TRBV5-6 and TRBJ2-1, with D maybe TRBD2 (5 bases). The CDR3 spans 14 residues. V lost 6 bases and J 6 bases, leaving 16 bases between the germline ends. Per the germline V gene, CDR1 is SGHDT and CDR2 is YYEEEE. Written as DNA, the CDR3 is TGTGCCAGCACCCTGCGAGGGCCTTTCAATGAGCAGTTCTTC. Its protein is CASTLRGPFNEQFF.

The rearrangement links TRBV15 to TRBJ2-1, with D possibly being TRBD2 (5 bases). Germline V lookup: CDR1 LNHNV, CDR2 YYDKDF (reference sequence). CDR3 size: 12 residues. The V end was cut by 3 bases, the J end by 11 bases, with 11 bases between. CDR3 DNA sequence: TGTGCCACCAGCAGGGCCAGCGGCAAGCAGTTCTTC. It yields the protein CATSRASGKQFF.

The J gene is TRBJ2-5, the V gene TRBV7-9, with D maybe TRBD2 (6 bases). The V gene lost 2 bases and the J gene lost 2 bases, with 9 bases spanning the gap. CDR1 SEHNR and CDR2 FQNEAQ come from the germline V gene (reference sequence). This CDR3 comprises 14 residues. The CDR3 coding sequence is TGTGCCAGCAGCTTAAAGGACTATCAAGAGACCCAGTACTTC. Residues: CASSLKDYQETQYF.

The V and J genes are TRBV27 and TRBJ2-3; D perhaps matches TRBD1 (5 bases). CDR1 MNHEY and CDR2 SMNVEV come from the germline V gene (reference sequence). CDR3 length equals 13 residues. V lost 6 bases and J lost 1, with 8 bases in between. CDR3 sequence: CASRLTGTDTQYF. CDR3 DNA: TGTGCCAGCAGACTGACAGGCACAGATACGCAGTATTTT.

V and J are TRBV14 and TRBJ2-1, with 7 bases that match TRBD1. V shed 2 bases and J 6 bases; nucleotides not matched to a gene: 10. Germline CDR1 SGHDN, CDR2 FVKESK. This CDR3 has 16 amino acids. CDR3 sequence: CASSQRARGLGNEQFF. CDR3 DNA: TGTGCCAGCAGCCAACGGGCCAGGGGGTTAGGCAATGAGCAGTTCTTC.

The gene calls are TRBV29-1 and TRBJ2-7; 9 bases match TRBD2. Germline V gene data show CDR1 as SQVTM and CDR2 as ANQGSEA. The CDR3 extends over 15 amino acids. Trimming cost V 2 bases and J 4 bases; bases outside gene matches: 9. The CDR3 loop is CSVESWREGNYEQYF. CDR3 bases: TGCAGCGTTGAAAGTTGGCGGGAGGGTAATTACGAGCAGTACTTC.

The V and J genes are TRBV6-1 and TRBJ2-4, with D hard to call. Trimming took 4 bases from V and 0 from J, leaving 4 bases between them. Germline CDR1 is MNHNS and CDR2 is SASEGT. The length of the CDR3 is 13 residues. CDR3 in DNA: TGTGCCAGCAGTGGGGGAGCCAAAAACATTCAGTACTTC. This encodes CASSGGAKNIQYF.

This clone is termed medium-sized. The chain is built from TRBV4-1 and TRBJ1-1; D is uncertain. Trimming removed 6 bases from V and 4 bases from J, with 12 bases in between. Looked up from germline, CDR1 is MGHRA and CDR2 is YSYEKL. CDR3 length: 13 amino acids. This chain's CDR3 is CASSPSGGTEAFF. Written as DNA, the CDR3 is TGCGCCAGCAGTCCCTCCGGTGGCACTGAAGCTTTCTTT.

The V call is TRBV19, the J call TRBJ1-1, with 7 bases lining up with TRBD1. Germline-derived CDR1 and CDR2 are LNHDA and SQIVND (reference sequence). With 10 bases clipped from V and 1 base from J, the junction kept 9 bases outside the gene matches. This CDR3 comprises 14 residues. CDR3 bases: TGTGCCATTACGACAGGGCCGGAGAACACTGAAGCTTTCTTT. This codes for CAITTGPENTEAFF. Full variable domain (outside the CDR3, taken from reference TRBV19 and TRBJ1-1): DGGITQSPKYLFRKEGQNVTLSCEQNLNHDAMYWYRQDPGQGLRLIYYSQIVNDFQKGDIAEGYSVSREKKESFPLTVTSAQKNPTAFYLCAITTGPENTEAFFGQGTRLTVV.

CDR3 region: CASSVTGTDTQYF. The CDR3 DNA follows: TGTGCCAGCAGCGTAACGGGTACAGATACGCAGTATTTT. The chain combines TRBV9 with TRBJ2-3; D is unclear. From germline, CDR1 is SGDLS and CDR2 YYNGEE. V gave up 1 base and J gave up 3 bases, with 6 bases separating them. The CDR3 spans 13 residues.

The chain couples TRBV4-1 to TRBJ2-7; 13 positions match TRBD2. This CDR3 has 16 residues. The V gene's germline CDR1 is MGHRA and CDR2 YSYEKL. Trimming at V came to 5 bases and at J to 0 bases, leaving 4 bases not matched to a gene. The CDR3 region is CASSARTSGSSYEQYF. In nucleotides, the CDR3 is TGCGCCAGCAGCGCCAGGACTAGCGGGAGCTCCTACGAGCAGTACTTC.